This TCR beta chain is from a study of T cells after yellow fever vaccination. Study summary: The fractions with low cell numbers were processed using SMART-Seq v4 Ultra Low Input. General observations from the study: Only a minor proportion of clonotypes was detected across both CD4 and CD8 compartments. In FACS-sorted repertoires, abundant clonotypes from the bulk population could appear as contaminants.

This clonotype showed up just a few times. Its antigen is as yet unknown. CDR3 length: 14 residues. Germline-derived CDR1 and CDR2 are ENHRY and SYGVKD. With V trimmed by 5 bases and J by 5 bases, 7 bases remained unmatched. A 5'RACE template-switching step, the method used to make TCR cDNA, added a universal primer site and UMIs. TCRdb fed the 5' RACE reads into MiXCR, producing one record per CDR3 protein. The data show about 580,000 distinct CDR3 sequences, with about 15% seen just once and 17% held by the top ten. The source material was PBMCs, sampled more than 4 days after the first yellow fever vaccination. The sequence came from a man aged 18 to 30 who received the YFV17D yellow fever vaccine. The gene calls are TRBV10-3 and TRBJ1-1, with 8 nucleotides matching TRBD1. In DNA form, the CDR3 reads TGTGCCATCAGTTCATCACAGGGGGATACTGAAGCTTTCTTT. It is translated as CAISSSQGDTEAFF.